The 10 T cell receptor beta chains in this list originate from one sample, sequenced in a study of blood T cell repertoires in COVID-19. The protocol was immunoSEQ multiplex PCR, while the TCRdb copy is restricted to in-frame clones and leaves out a portion. The sample contains about 210,000 clones, about 91% of which appear only once. Sequencing was performed on peripheral blood. Receptors were obtained from a man aged 30 to 39 with acute or convalescent COVID-19.

The chain couples TRBV5-4 to TRBJ1-4; 9 positions match TRBD1. The germline CDR1 and CDR2 sequences are SGHNT and YYREEE (reference sequence). With 0 bases clipped from V and 4 bases from J, the junction kept 1 base outside the gene matches. This CDR3 is 15 amino acids long. The CDR3 coding sequence is TGTGCCAGCAGCTTGGGGGGACAGGGTAATGAAAAACTGTTTTTT. Its translation is CASSLGGQGNEKLFF.

CDR3 loop: CASRGQGASPQHF. The CDR3, as DNA: TGTGCCAGCAGGGGACAGGGGGCATCTCCCCAGCATTTT. The V gene is TRBV2, the J gene TRBJ1-5; 12 bases align to TRBD1. CDR1 is SNHLY and CDR2 is FYNNEI in the germline V gene. The CDR3 length is 13 residues. The J segment lost 10 bases and the V segment lost 6 bases, leaving 4 bases of the junction unmatched.

The chain links TRBV5-1 to TRBJ1-5, with D possibly matching TRBD1 (6 bases). Deletions cut 2 bases from V and 1 base from J, with 16 bases between. This CDR3 comprises 17 residues. Germline V gene lookup returns CDR1 SGHRS and CDR2 YFSETQ. CDR3 region: CASSFLSRGRSNQPQHF. The CDR3 nucleotides are TGCGCCAGCAGCTTTCTTAGCAGGGGCCGGAGCAATCAGCCCCAGCATTTT. Looking up the rest from reference TRBV5-1 and TRBJ1-5 gives the full variable domain: KAGVTQTPRYLIKTRGQQVTLSCSPISGHRSVSWYQQTPGQGLQFLFEYFSETQRNKGNFPGRFSGRQFSNSRSEMNVSTLELGDSALYLCASSFLSRGRSNQPQHFGDGTRLSIL.

The rearrangement joins TRBV9 to TRBJ2-1, with 11 bases lining up with TRBD2. Germline V gene lookup returns CDR1 SGDLS and CDR2 YYNGEE. The CDR3 extends over 16 amino acids. V gave up 3 bases and J gave up 2 bases; unmatched junction bases: 4. CDR3 sequence: CASSARGLAAYNEQFF. DNA for the CDR3: TGTGCCAGCAGCGCCCGGGGACTAGCGGCCTACAATGAGCAGTTCTTC.

This chain links TRBV4-1 with TRBJ2-3; D gene unclear. Looked up from germline, CDR1 is MGHRA and CDR2 is YSYEKL. Trimming removed 0 bases from V and 4 bases from J, with 8 bases in between. The CDR3 loop spans 14 amino acids. CDR3 bases: TGCGCCAGCAGCCAAGACAGGCTTCCAGATACGCAGTATTTT. Translating gives CASSQDRLPDTQYF.

This clone came up once. The chain has TRBV7-9 and TRBJ2-1; D is unclear. The germline gives CDR1 SEHNR, CDR2 FQNEAQ (reference sequence). The ends were cut back, 5 bases at V and 10 bases at J, with 9 bases in the middle. This CDR3 comprises 11 residues. CDR3 amino acids: CASSKLSEQFF. DNA of the CDR3: TGTGCCAGCAGCAAACTAAGCGAGCAGTTCTTC.

The chain employs TRBV5-1 and TRBJ2-2; 8 positions agree with TRBD2. Germline V gives CDR1 SGHRS, CDR2 YFSETQ. V gave up 0 bases and J gave up 7 bases; unmatched junction bases: 5. The CDR3 contains 15 residues. CDR3: CASSLGALADGELFF. The CDR3 region has the DNA TGCGCCAGCAGCTTGGGAGCACTAGCGGACGGGGAGCTGTTTTTT. The full variable domain, completed using reference TRBV5-1 and TRBJ2-2, is KAGVTQTPRYLIKTRGQQVTLSCSPISGHRSVSWYQQTPGQGLQFLFEYFSETQRNKGNFPGRFSGRQFSNSRSEMNVSTLELGDSALYLCASSLGALADGELFFGEGSRLTVL.

This clone was picked up one time. This rearrangement joins TRBV9 to TRBJ1-2; 10 bases fit TRBD1. The CDR3 loop spans 16 amino acids. V shed 4 bases and J 4 bases; nucleotides not matched to a gene: 10. Germline assignment: CDR1 SGDLS and CDR2 YYNGEE. CDR3 nucleotide sequence: TGTGCCAGCAGCTTTTCACCGGGACAGGGGACCTATGGCTACACCTTC. It codes for CASSFSPGQGTYGYTF.

The V gene is TRBV15, the J gene TRBJ2-5; 7 bases are a match to TRBD1. This CDR3 is built from 14 residues. Germline loops: CDR1 LNHNV, CDR2 YYDKDF (reference sequence). J gave up 4 bases and V 4 bases, and 6 bases lay outside the gene matches. The chain's CDR3 is CATSTGQAPETQYF. The CDR3 DNA sequence: TGTGCCACCAGCACAGGACAGGCCCCAGAGACCCAGTACTTC.

The chain links TRBV30 to TRBJ1-3, with D maybe TRBD1 (5 bases). This CDR3 region has 15 residues. Germline V gene sequence: CDR1 GTSNPN, CDR2 SVGIG (reference sequence). The V end lost 4 bases, the J end lost 0 bases, and 13 bases lay between the germline ends. The CDR3 DNA follows: TGTGCCTGGAACGGACAAAGCCTCTCTGGAAACACCATATATTTT. Its protein is CAWNGQSLSGNTIYF.